This is a list of T cell receptor beta chains from one sample in a study of T-cell reconstitution after alpha-beta-depleted transplantation in children. Using its own MiXCR run on the PCR reads, TCRdb lists one record per CDR3 protein. The table includes approximately 640,000 distinct CDR3 sequences, around a sixth detected once. The starting material was PBMCs from the stem cell graft donor, obtained from the stem cell graft. Receptor source: a human donor who donated a stem cell graft to a child with acute myeloid leukemia. CDR3s include the opening cysteine and the closing phenylalanine or tryptophan. The D gene is left open where the match is weak. The size entry is marked missing in some rows and otherwise reads once, few, many or a size class.

v_gene	abundance	j_gene	d_gene	CDR3nt	CDR3aa
TRBV12-3/TRBV12-4	many	TRBJ1-3	.	TGTGCCAGCAGCGGGGGTGAGGACACCATATATTTT	CASSGGEDTIYF
TRBV12-3/TRBV12-4	.	TRBJ2-6	TRBD1	TGTGCCAGCAGTTCCGACAGGGGGAAAACTGGGGCCAACGTCCTGACTTTC	CASSSDRGKTGANVLTF
TRBV29-1	few	TRBJ2-1	.	TGCAGCGTTGTTCCGAACAATGAGCAGTTCTTC	CSVVPNNEQFF
TRBV20-1	many	TRBJ2-5	TRBD2	TGCAGTGCCGGAGTAGCGGGGGGGCAAGAGACCCAGTACTTC	CSAGVAGGQETQYF
TRBV20-1	many	TRBJ1-5	.	TGCAGTGCTAGAGATTTGGTCTCCAATCAGCCCCAGCATTTT	CSARDLVSNQPQHF
TRBV7-2	few	TRBJ2-4	.	TGTGCCAGCAGCTTAAGGTTCGAGCTAGCCAAAAACATTCAGTACTTC	CASSLRFELAKNIQYF
TRBV15	.	TRBJ2-1	.	TGTGCCACCAGCAGAGTCAAGGCGGCAACACCTACCTCCTACAATGAGCAGTTCTTC	CATSRVKAATPTSYNEQFF
TRBV7-9	.	TRBJ2-1	.	TGTGCCAGCAGCTTCCTCTTTAGTTCCAATGAGCAGTTCTTC	CASSFLFSSNEQFF
TRBV10-3	many	TRBJ1-5	.	TGTGCCATCAAGGAAACAGTCCATCAGCCCCAGCATTTT	CAIKETVHQPQHF
TRBV20-1	many	TRBJ2-1	TRBD1	TGCAGTGCTCCAGACAGGGGGAAGACCTACAATGAGCAGTTCTTC	CSAPDRGKTYNEQFF
TRBV30	.	TRBJ2-5	.	TGTGCTAGAAAAGGGGGGGGGCAGGAGACCCAGTACTTC	CARKGGGQETQYF
TRBV10-3	many	TRBJ2-3	.	TGTGCCATCAGTTCCGGTTTTGGGGCAGATACGCAGTATTTT	CAISSGFGADTQYF